What follows are 16 T cell receptor beta chains derived from one specimen sequenced in a study of metastatic and nonmetastatic thyroid tumors. All patients were untreated before thyroid surgery. TCRdb ran MiXCR on the PCR reads. This sample has some 27,000 clones, with more than 20% found just once. The specimen was blood. The receptors derive from a female donor with papillary thyroid cancer or a benign thyroid nodule (not recorded which). Some clones in this sample may be carry-over from other donors' samples.

Details on this clone: One end of the junction does not line up with germline, which may come from a read error. The rearrangement joins TRBV3-1 to TRBJ1-2; D ambiguous. The length of the CDR3 is 13 residues. Germline CDR1 LGHDT, CDR2 YNNKEL (reference sequence). The CDR3 bases are TGTGCCAGCAGCCTGGGTACCTTCTATGGCTACACATTC. Its translation is CASSLGTFYGYTF.

Concerning this clone: Relative to the germline gene, one junction end is altered; a read error may explain this. V gene TRBV9 combines with J gene TRBJ2-1, with 8 bases that match TRBD2. Germline lookup yields CDR1 SGDLS and CDR2 YYNGEE. This CDR3 comprises 16 residues. CDR3 in DNA: TGTGCCAGTAGCGATAGGGGACTAGGCTCCTACAATGAGCAGTTCTTC. This gives the protein CASSDRGLGSYNEQFF. Supplemented by reference TRBV9 and TRBJ2-1, the full variable domain reads DSGVTQTPKHLITATGQRVTLRCSPRSGDLSVYWYQQSLDQGLQFLIQYYNGEERAKGNILERFSAQQFPDLHSELNLSSLELGDSALYFCASSDRGLGSYNEQFFGPGTRLTVL.

This chain uses TRBV11-1 with TRBJ2-1; 12 bases align to TRBD2. V was pared by 5 bases and J by 2 bases, with 4 bases of the junction left unmatched. This CDR3 has 16 amino acids. The germline V gene has CDR1 SGHAT and CDR2 FQDESV (reference sequence). CDR3 sequence (DNA): TGTGCCAGCAGCGGACTAGCGGGAATGGCCTACAATGAGCAGTTCTTC. Translated: CASSGLAGMAYNEQFF.

The genes are TRBV20-1 and TRBJ2-5; 7 bases align to TRBD1. The CDR3 is made up of 14 amino acids. Germline V gene data show CDR1 as DFQATT and CDR2 as SNEGSKA (reference sequence). J lost 3 bases, V lost 5 bases, and 9 bases had no gene match. The chain's CDR3 is CSAPGTGAEETQYF. CDR3 DNA sequence: TGCAGTGCTCCCGGTACAGGGGCAGAAGAGACCCAGTACTTC.

This clone was detected a few times. The J gene is TRBJ2-2, the V gene TRBV20-1; weak D call: TRBD1 (6 bases). From germline, CDR1 is DFQATT and CDR2 SNEGSKA (reference sequence). V was clipped by 4 bases and J by 5 bases, with 11 bases between them. CDR3 length: 13 residues. CDR3: CSAKWGLTGELFF. For the CDR3, the DNA is TGCAGTGCTAAATGGGGGCTAACCGGGGAGCTGTTTTTT.

In its sample, this clone is medium-sized. The gene calls are TRBV5-1 and TRBJ1-2; D gene ambiguous. The V and J ends lost 0 bases and 4 bases respectively, with 7 bases between them. The germline V gene has CDR1 SGHRS and CDR2 YFSETQ. The length of the CDR3 is 13 residues. The CDR3 nucleotides read TGCGCCAGCAGCTTGGCGACAACCTATGGCTACACCTTC. Protein sequence: CASSLATTYGYTF. Variable domain in full (rest from reference TRBV5-1 and TRBJ1-2): KAGVTQTPRYLIKTRGQQVTLSCSPISGHRSVSWYQQTPGQGLQFLFEYFSETQRNKGNFPGRFSGRQFSNSRSEMNVSTLELGDSALYLCASSLATTYGYTFGSGTRLTVV.

This chain links TRBV12-3 or TRBV12-4 with TRBJ1-2; D might be TRBD1 (6 bases). Trimming pared 6 bases from V and 5 bases from J, leaving 13 bases between. The CDR3 has 13 residues. CDR3 bases: TGTGCCAGCAGCACCACAGGGAATTATGGCTACACCTTC. It codes for CASSTTGNYGYTF.

This chain connects TRBV24-1 to TRBJ2-5; 9 nucleotides match TRBD1. This CDR3 contains 15 residues. Looked up from germline, CDR1 is KGHDR and CDR2 is SFDVKD. DNA of the CDR3: TGTGACTCCCGGGCAGGGGGACAGGGATTAGAGACCCAGTACTTC. Translated: CDSRAGGQGLETQYF.

This clone was picked up many times. The chain links TRBV5-1 to TRBJ2-7; D might be TRBD1 (5 bases). CDR3 length: 13 amino acids. Germline assignment: CDR1 SGHRS and CDR2 YFSETQ. V lost 0 bases, J lost 2 bases, and 6 bases lay in between. The CDR3 loop reads CASSLDRTYEQYF. The CDR3 DNA follows: TGCGCCAGCAGCTTGGACAGGACCTACGAGCAGTACTTC.

On this clone itself: Germline and junction disagree at one end, which may indicate a read error. This sequence joins TRBV2 and TRBJ2-7, with D hard to call. The CDR3 runs to 13 residues. From germline, CDR1 is SNHLY and CDR2 FYNNEI. The CDR3 region has the DNA TGTGCCAGCAGTACTTGCCTTTCCTACGAGCAGAACTTC. Translation gives CASSTCLSYEQNF.

This clone was detected only a few times. CDR3 coding DNA: TGTGCCAGCACGGGACAAAACAGCACAGATACGCAGTATTTT. It yields the protein CASTGQNSTDTQYF. J is TRBJ2-3 and V is TRBV27; TRBD1 might be the D (6 bases). V lost 7 bases, J lost 0 bases, and 11 bases lay in between. Germline CDR1 is MNHEY and CDR2 is SMNVEV (reference sequence). The CDR3 has 14 residues.

This clone was observed at least ten times. This chain joins TRBV25-1 and TRBJ2-2; D not certain. Germline assignment: CDR1 MGHDK and CDR2 SYGVNS. This CDR3 region has 14 residues. V was clipped by 5 bases and J by 0 bases, with 7 bases between them. CDR3 region: CASSSGANTGELFF. CDR3 DNA sequence: TGTGCCAGCAGTTCCGGAGCGAACACCGGGGAGCTGTTTTTT.

With respect to this clone: This may be a read error: a much more frequent sequence differs by one nucleotide. The conserved phenylalanine or tryptophan normally closing the CDR3 is absent here, so this likely arose from a read error. The J gene is TRBJ2-2, the V gene TRBV9; 9 bases agree with TRBD2. Germline V gives CDR1 SGDLS, CDR2 YYNGEE. This CDR3 is 15 amino acids long. The CDR3 coding sequence is TGTGCCAGCAGCGTCGGCGGGAGGGACACCTGGGAGCTGTTTTCT. This gives the protein CASSVGGRDTWELFS.

There are many counts of this clone. This chain connects TRBV5-1 to TRBJ1-1, with TRBD1 matching over 9 bases. The germline gives CDR1 SGHRS, CDR2 YFSETQ. This CDR3 has 13 residues. The V gene end was trimmed by 5 bases and the J gene end by 6 bases; junction bases not matched to a gene: 5. The CDR3 reads CASSPRDRAEAFF. In nucleotides, the CDR3 is TGCGCCAGCAGTCCTCGGGACAGGGCTGAAGCTTTCTTT.

This clone is medium-sized (0.01 to 0.1%) in the sample. This chain links TRBV28 with TRBJ2-7; TRBD1 matches 10 bases. The V and J ends lost 4 bases and 5 bases, in that order; junction bases with no gene match: 8. Germline lookup yields CDR1 MDHEN and CDR2 SYDVKM. CDR3 length equals 15 residues. CDR3 bases: TGTGCCAGCAGTTCACCGGGACAGGGGTCCAACGAGCAGTACTTC. Amino acid sequence: CASSSPGQGSNEQYF.

This clone was observed a few times. V usage is TRBV6-1 and J usage is TRBJ2-5; D not certain. Germline loops: CDR1 MNHNS, CDR2 SASEGT. CDR3 length equals 14 residues. Trimming stripped 2 bases from V and 12 bases from J, with 19 bases between. The CDR3 DNA reads TGTGCCAGCAGTGAACCCCCGATCCAAGAGGCCAAGTACTTC. Its protein product is CASSEPPIQEAKYF.